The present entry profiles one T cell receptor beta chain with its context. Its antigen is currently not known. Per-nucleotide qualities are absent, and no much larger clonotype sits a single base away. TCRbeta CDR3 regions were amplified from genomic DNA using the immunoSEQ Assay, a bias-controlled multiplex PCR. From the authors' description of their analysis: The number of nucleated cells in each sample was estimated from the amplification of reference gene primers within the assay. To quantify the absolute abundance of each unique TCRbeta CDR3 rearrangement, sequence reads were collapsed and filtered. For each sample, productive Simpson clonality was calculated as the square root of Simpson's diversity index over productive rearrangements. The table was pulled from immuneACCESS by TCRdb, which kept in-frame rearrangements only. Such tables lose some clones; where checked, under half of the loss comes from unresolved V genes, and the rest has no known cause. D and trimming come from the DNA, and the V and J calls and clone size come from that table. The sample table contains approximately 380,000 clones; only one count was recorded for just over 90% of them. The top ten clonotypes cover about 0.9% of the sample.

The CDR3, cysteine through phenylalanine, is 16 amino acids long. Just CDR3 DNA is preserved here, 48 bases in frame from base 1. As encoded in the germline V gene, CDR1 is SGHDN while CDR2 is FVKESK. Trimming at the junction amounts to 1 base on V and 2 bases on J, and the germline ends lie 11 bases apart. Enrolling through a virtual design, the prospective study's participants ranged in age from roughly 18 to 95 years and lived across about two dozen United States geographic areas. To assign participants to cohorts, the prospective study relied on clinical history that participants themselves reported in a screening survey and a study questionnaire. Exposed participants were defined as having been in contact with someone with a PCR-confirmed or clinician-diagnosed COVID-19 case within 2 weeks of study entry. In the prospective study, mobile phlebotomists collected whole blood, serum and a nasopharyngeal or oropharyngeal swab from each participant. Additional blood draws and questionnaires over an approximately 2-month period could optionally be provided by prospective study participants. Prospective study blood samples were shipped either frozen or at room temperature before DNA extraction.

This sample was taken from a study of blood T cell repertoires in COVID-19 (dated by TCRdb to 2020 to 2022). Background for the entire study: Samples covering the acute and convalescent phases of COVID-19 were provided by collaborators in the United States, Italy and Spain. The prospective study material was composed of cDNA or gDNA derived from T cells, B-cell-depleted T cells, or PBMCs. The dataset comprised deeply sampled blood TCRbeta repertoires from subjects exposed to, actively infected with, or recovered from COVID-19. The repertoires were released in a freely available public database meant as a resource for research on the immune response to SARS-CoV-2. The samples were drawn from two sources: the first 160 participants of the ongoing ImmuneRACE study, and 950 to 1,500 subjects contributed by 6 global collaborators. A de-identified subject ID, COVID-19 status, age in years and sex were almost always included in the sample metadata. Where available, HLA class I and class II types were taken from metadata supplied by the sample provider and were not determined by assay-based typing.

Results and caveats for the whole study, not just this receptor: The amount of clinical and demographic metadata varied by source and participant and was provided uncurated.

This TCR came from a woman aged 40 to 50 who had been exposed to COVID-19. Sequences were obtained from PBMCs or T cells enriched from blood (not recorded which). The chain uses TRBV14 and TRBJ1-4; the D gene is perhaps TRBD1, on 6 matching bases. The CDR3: CASSQARQATNEKLFF. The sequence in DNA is TGTGCCAGCAGCCAAGCCCGACAGGCTACTAATGAAAAACTGTTTTTT.